Listed below are T cell receptor beta chains from one sample, sequenced in a study of cytomegalovirus exposure and HLA in healthy donors. Sequenced by immunoSEQ multiplex PCR; TCRdb stores in-frame clones only, minus some. The sample carries roughly 98,000 clones, roughly two thirds recorded once. Sequencing was done on a sample of PBMCs. The source is a man between 50 and 59 years old in good health and CMV-seronegative. CDR3s include the opening cysteine and the closing phenylalanine or tryptophan. D genes are given only for firm matches. For some rows the clone size is stated as once, few or many, or as a class when expanded; others skip it.

v_call	clone_size	j_call	d_call	cdr3_nt	cdr3_aa
TRBV28	few	TRBJ1-6	.	TGTGCCACCTGTATTCGCTCCTATAATTCACCCCTCCACTTT	CATCIRSYNSPLHF
TRBV10-3	.	TRBJ2-7	TRBD2	TGTGCCACGCGACTAGCGGGAGGATCCTACGAGCAGTACTTC	CATRLAGGSYEQYF
TRBV4-1	once	TRBJ2-7	TRBD1	TGCGCCAGCAGCCGTGGTCGAAGGACAGGGGACGAGGACGAGCAGTACTTC	CASSRGRRTGDEDEQYF
TRBV5-4	.	TRBJ2-3	.	TGTGCCAGCAGCTTAGGACTGAGCACAGATACGCAGTATTTT	CASSLGLSTDTQYF
TRBV7-9	.	TRBJ2-1	.	TGTGCCAGCAGGGGCGGAAGGGGCAGCCCCTACAATGAGCAGTTCTTC	CASRGGRGSPYNEQFF
TRBV7-2	few	TRBJ1-4	TRBD1	TGTGCCAGCAGCTTATCCTGGGACAGAGATAATGAAAAACTGTTTTTT	CASSLSWDRDNEKLFF
TRBV4-1	.	TRBJ2-7	TRBD2	TGCGCCAGCAGCCAAGGGATAGGGACTAGCGCGCAGTACTTC	CASSQGIGTSAQYF
TRBV27	.	TRBJ1-4	.	TGTGCCAGCAGTTTCGGGTCTACGGTGTTTTTT	CASSFGSTVFF
TRBV10-2	few	TRBJ2-3	TRBD2	TGCGCCACCCTCAATTCTCGGCTAGCGGGGGGGAGCACAGATACGCAGTATTTT	CATLNSRLAGGSTDTQYF
TRBV7-7	.	TRBJ2-1	TRBD1	TGTGCTAGCATCTTAGGGGTCCGGGACAGTTGGTTCTTC	CASILGVRDSWFF
TRBV2	.	TRBJ1-1	.	TGTGCCGGGACCAGGGGTGGGAACACTGAAGCTTTCTTT	CAGTRGGNTEAFF
TRBV6-1	.	TRBJ1-1	.	TGTGCCAGTTCACAGGCGATGAACACTGAAGCTTTCTTT	CASSQAMNTEAFF
TRBV9	few	TRBJ2-1	TRBD2	TGTGCCAGCAGCGTAGGGACTAGCGGCTACAATGAGCAGTTCTTC	CASSVGTSGYNEQFF
TRBV7-9	once	TRBJ2-5	.	TGTGCCAGCAGCTTAGACGTGGGGAGAGAGACCCAGTACTTC	CASSLDVGRETQYF
TRBV18	once	TRBJ2-2	.	TGTGCCAGCTCACCCCCGGACTTTCTCCTACGGGAGCTGTTTTTT	CASSPPDFLLRELFF
TRBV7-9	.	TRBJ2-3	TRBD2	TGTGCCAGCAGCTTATTAGCGGGGGGCAGGACAGATACGCAGTATTTT	CASSLLAGGRTDTQYF
TRBV28	.	TRBJ2-7	TRBD2	TGTGCCAGCAGTAGCGGGGCCCAGGAGCAGTACTTC	CASSSGAQEQYF
TRBV10-3	.	TRBJ1-1	.	TGTGCCATCACCGGCCGGGAGAACACTGAAGCTTTCTTT	CAITGRENTEAFF
TRBV28	few	TRBJ1-2	.	TGTGCCAGCAGTTTCCCCCAGGGACTGATTTCCGGCTACACCTTC	CASSFPQGLISGYTF
TRBV2	.	TRBJ1-5	.	TGTGCCAGCAGCGAAGACAGATTCAATCAGCCCCAGCATTTT	CASSEDRFNQPQHF
TRBV18	.	TRBJ2-1	.	TGTGCCAGCTCACCATCGGGACTTTACAATGAGCAGTTCTTC	CASSPSGLYNEQFF
TRBV27	.	TRBJ2-1	TRBD2	TGTGCCAGCGCGGGAGGGGGGTATGAGCAGTTCTTC	CASAGGGYEQFF
TRBV7-2	.	TRBJ1-6	TRBD1	TGTGCCAGCAGCTCCCACGGACAGGGGAACACTTCACCCCTCCACTTT	CASSSHGQGNTSPLHF
TRBV10-1	.	TRBJ2-7	.	TGCGCCAGCAGTGAGAGCGGGTTCTACGAGCAGTACTTC	CASSESGFYEQYF
TRBV11-2	.	TRBJ2-3	.	TGTGCCAGCAGCCTCCCAGGGTTAGATACGCAGTATTTT	CASSLPGLDTQYF